This T cell receptor beta chain was found in a study of blood T cell repertoires in COVID-19. Data came from immunoSEQ multiplex PCR; TCRdb stores just in-frame clones and leaves some out. The table records roughly 670,000 clones, 85% to 90% of them present only once. Sequenced sample: peripheral blood. The clonotype originates from a woman between 18 and 29 years old with acute or convalescent COVID-19.

This CDR3 reads CASSLGGPSNEKLFF. The CDR3 DNA follows: TGTGCCAGCAGCTTAGGGGGGCCGTCTAATGAAAAACTGTTTTTT. The chain is built from TRBV7-9 and TRBJ1-4, with a weak D call TRBD1 (6 bases). The CDR3 sequence is 15 residues long. Trimming took off 1 base at V and 3 bases at J, with 9 bases between the two ends. CDR1 and CDR2 (germline): SEHNR, FQNEAQ (reference sequence).